This T cell receptor (beta chain) was obtained from a study of T-cell reconstitution after alpha-beta-depleted transplantation in children. Germline loops: CDR1 SGHDT, CDR2 YYEEEE. V lost 4 bases, J lost 3 bases, and 11 bases lay in between. The CDR3 has 13 residues. The table lists this clonotype with many counts. Unique molecular identifiers were built into the TCRbeta library. TCRdb called the PCR reads again in MiXCR, with one record for every CDR3 protein. The data show 100,000 or so distinct CDR3 sequences, around 15% seen once. The rearrangement links TRBV5-6 to TRBJ2-7; TRBD1 is a possible D gene (5 bases). This receptor was taken from a male patient under 10 years old who had a stem cell transplant for acute lymphoblastic leukemia, so the T cells may come from the graft donor. The specimen comprised PBMCs, mostly from graft donor cells, sampled 180 days after TCRalphabeta/CD19-depleted stem cell transplant. CDR3 bases: TGTGCCAGCAGCCGGACACCCCTCTACGAGCAGTACTTC. It yields the protein CASSRTPLYEQYF. Full variable domain (outside the CDR3, taken from reference TRBV5-6 and TRBJ2-7): DAGVTQSPTHLIKTRGQQVTLRCSPKSGHDTVSWYQQALGQGPQFIFQYYEEEERQRGNFPDRFSGHQFPNYSSELNVNALLLGDSALYLCASSRTPLYEQYFGPGTRLTVT.